This T cell receptor beta chain is drawn from a study of response to subunit inactivated influenza vaccine. MiXCR, applied by TCRdb to the RT-PCR reads, yields one record per CDR3 protein. This sample has 280,000 or so distinct CDR3 sequences, with about a fifth found just once. V lost 6 bases, J lost 2 bases, and 14 bases lay in between. The CDR3 is made up of 15 amino acids. The V call is TRBV12-3 or TRBV12-4, the J call TRBJ2-1; D may correspond to TRBD1 or TRBD2 (6 bases each). The receptor was derived from a man aged 50 to 69 who received an inactivated influenza vaccine. The source material was PBMCs from blood, sampled 21 months after vaccination. Here the CDR3 reads CASSPSGATYNEQFF. CDR3 coding DNA: TGTGCCAGCAGCCCCTCGGGGGCTACCTACAATGAGCAGTTCTTC.